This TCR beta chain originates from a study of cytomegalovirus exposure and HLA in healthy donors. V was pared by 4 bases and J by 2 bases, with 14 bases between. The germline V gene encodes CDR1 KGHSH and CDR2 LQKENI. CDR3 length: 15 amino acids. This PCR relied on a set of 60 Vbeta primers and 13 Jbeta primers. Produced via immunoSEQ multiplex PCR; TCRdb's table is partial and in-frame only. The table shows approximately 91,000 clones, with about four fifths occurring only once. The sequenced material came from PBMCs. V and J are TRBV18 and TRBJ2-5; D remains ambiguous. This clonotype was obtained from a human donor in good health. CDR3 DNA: TGTGCCAGCTCACTAGGAACAGAGCTTCAAGAGACCCAGTACTTC. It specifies CASSLGTELQETQYF.